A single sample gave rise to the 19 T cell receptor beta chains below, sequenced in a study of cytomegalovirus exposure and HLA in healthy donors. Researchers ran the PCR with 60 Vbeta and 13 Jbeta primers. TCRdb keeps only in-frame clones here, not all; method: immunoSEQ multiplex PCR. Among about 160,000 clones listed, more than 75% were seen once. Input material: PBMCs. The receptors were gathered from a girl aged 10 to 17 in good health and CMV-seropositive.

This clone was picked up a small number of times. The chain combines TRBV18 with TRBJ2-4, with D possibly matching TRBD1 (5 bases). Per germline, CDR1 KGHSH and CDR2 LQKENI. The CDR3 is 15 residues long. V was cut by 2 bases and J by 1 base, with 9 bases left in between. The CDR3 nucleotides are TGTGCCAGCTCACCAATTGGGGCGGCCAAAAACATTCAGTACTTC. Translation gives CASSPIGAAKNIQYF.

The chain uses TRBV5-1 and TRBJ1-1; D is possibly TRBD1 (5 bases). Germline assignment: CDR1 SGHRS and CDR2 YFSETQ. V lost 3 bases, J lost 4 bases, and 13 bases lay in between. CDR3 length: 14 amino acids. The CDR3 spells CASSSGTGGTEAFF. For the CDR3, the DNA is TGCGCCAGCAGCTCCGGAACCGGGGGCACTGAAGCTTTCTTT.

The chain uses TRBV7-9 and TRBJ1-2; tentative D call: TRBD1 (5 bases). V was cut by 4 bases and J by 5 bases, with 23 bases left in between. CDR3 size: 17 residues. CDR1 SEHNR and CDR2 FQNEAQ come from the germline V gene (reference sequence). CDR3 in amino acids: CASSSSSPSGNLYGYTF. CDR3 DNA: TGTGCCAGCAGCTCTTCTTCACCTTCAGGGAACCTTTATGGCTACACCTTC.

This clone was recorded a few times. The CDR3 loop reads CASSPGTGLNQPQHF. CDR3 DNA sequence: TGTGCCAGCAGTCCCGGGACAGGGTTAAATCAGCCCCAGCATTTT. The chain carries TRBV6-6 and TRBJ1-5; 9 bases line up with TRBD1. The CDR3 covers 15 residues. Germline V gene lookup returns CDR1 MNHNY and CDR2 SVGAGI (reference sequence). J was trimmed by 4 bases and V by 5 bases; bases with no gene match: 6.

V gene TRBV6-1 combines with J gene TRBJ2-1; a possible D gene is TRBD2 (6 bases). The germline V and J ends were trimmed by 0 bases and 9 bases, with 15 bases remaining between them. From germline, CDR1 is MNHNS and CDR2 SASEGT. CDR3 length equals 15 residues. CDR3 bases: TGTGCCAGCAGTGAAGCCCAGGGAGGAAGCACTGAGCAGTTCTTC. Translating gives CASSEAQGGSTEQFF.

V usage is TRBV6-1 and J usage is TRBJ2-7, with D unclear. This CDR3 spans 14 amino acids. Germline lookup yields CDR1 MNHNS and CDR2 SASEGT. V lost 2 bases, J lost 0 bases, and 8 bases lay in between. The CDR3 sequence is CASSEMGISYEQYF. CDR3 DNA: TGTGCCAGCAGTGAAATGGGCATCTCCTACGAGCAGTACTTC.

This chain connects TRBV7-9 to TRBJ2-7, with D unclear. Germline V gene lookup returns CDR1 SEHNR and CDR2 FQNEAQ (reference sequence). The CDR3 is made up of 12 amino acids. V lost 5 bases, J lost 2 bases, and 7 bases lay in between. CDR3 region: CASSRDTYEQYF. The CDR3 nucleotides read TGTGCCAGCAGCCGCGATACCTACGAGCAGTACTTC.

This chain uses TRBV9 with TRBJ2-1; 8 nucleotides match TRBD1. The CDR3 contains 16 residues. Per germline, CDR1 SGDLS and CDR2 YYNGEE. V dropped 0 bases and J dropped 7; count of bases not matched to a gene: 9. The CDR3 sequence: CASSVAPGQGNNEQFF. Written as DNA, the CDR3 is TGTGCCAGCAGCGTAGCTCCTGGACAGGGTAATAATGAGCAGTTCTTC.

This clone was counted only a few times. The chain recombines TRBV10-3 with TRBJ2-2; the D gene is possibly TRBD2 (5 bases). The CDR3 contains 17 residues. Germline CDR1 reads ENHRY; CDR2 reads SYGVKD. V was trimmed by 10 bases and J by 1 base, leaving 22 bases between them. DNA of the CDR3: TGTGCCACCCAAACTGTATTCGGACTGAAGAACACCGGGGAGCTGTTTTTT. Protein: CATQTVFGLKNTGELFF.

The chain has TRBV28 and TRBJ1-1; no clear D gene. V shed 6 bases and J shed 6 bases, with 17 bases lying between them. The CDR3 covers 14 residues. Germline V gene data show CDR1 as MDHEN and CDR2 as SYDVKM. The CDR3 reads CASSLITESAEAFF. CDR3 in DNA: TGTGCCAGCAGCTTAATCACAGAGTCCGCTGAAGCTTTCTTT. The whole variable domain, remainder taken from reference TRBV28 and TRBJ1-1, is DVKVTQSSRYLVKRTGEKVFLECVQDMDHENMFWYRQDPGLGLRLIYFSYDVKMKEKGDIPEGYSVSREKKERFSLILESASTNQTSMYLCASSLITESAEAFFGQGTRLTVV.

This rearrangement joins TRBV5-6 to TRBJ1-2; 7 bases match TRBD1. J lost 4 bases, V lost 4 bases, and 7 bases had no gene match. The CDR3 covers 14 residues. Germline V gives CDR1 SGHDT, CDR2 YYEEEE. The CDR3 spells CASSPRTGIYGYTF. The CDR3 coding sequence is TGTGCCAGCAGCCCCAGGACAGGAATCTATGGCTACACCTTC.

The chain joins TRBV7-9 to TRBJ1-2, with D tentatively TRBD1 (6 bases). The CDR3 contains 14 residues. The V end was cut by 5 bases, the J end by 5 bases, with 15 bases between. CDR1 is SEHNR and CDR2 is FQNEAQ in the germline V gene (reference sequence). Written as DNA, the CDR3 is TGTGCCAGCAGCCCTTACAGGGACGATTATGGCTACACCTTC. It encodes CASSPYRDDYGYTF.

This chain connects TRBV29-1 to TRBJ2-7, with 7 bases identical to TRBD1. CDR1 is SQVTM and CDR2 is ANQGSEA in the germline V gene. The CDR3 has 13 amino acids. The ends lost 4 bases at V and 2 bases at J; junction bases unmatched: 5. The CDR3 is CSVGQGPAYEQYF. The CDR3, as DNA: TGCAGCGTTGGACAGGGACCCGCCTACGAGCAGTACTTC.

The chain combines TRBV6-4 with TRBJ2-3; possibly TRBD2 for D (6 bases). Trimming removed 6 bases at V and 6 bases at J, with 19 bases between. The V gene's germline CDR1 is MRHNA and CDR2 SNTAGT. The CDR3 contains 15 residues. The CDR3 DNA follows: TGTGCCAGCAGGTGGGGAGGTTGGATTGCGGATACGCAGTATTTT. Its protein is CASRWGGWIADTQYF.

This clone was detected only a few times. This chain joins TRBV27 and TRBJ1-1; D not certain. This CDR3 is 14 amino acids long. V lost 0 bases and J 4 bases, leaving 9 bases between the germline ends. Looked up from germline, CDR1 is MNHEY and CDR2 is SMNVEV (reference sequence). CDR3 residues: CASSLSGGVTEAFF. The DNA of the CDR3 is TGTGCCAGCAGTTTATCGGGCGGGGTCACTGAAGCTTTCTTT.

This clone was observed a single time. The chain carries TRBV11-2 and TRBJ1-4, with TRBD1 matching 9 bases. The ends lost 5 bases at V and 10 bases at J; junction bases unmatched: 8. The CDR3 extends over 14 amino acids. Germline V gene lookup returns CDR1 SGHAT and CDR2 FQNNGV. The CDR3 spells CASSQGTGIVKLFF. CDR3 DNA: TGTGCCAGCAGCCAGGGGACAGGGATAGTAAAACTGTTTTTT.

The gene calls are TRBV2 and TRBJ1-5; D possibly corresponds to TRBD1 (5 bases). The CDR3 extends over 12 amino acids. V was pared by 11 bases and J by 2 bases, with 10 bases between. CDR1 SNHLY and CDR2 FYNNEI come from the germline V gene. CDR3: CAGSGGNQPQHF. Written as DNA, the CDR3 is TGTGCCGGCTCGGGGGGCAATCAGCCCCAGCATTTT.

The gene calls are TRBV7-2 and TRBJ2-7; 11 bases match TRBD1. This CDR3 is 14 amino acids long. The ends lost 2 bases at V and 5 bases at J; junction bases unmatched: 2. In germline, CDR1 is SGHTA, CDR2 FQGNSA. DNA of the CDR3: TGTGCCAGCAGCTTAAGGACAGGGGGCCACGAGCAGTACTTC. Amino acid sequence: CASSLRTGGHEQYF.

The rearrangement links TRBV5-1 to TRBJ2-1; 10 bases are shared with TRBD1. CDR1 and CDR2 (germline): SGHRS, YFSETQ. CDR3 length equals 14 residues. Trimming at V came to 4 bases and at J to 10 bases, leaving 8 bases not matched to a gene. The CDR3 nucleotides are TGCGCCAGCAGCCCCCGGGACAGGGGAAGGGAGCAGTTCTTC. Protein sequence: CASSPRDRGREQFF.